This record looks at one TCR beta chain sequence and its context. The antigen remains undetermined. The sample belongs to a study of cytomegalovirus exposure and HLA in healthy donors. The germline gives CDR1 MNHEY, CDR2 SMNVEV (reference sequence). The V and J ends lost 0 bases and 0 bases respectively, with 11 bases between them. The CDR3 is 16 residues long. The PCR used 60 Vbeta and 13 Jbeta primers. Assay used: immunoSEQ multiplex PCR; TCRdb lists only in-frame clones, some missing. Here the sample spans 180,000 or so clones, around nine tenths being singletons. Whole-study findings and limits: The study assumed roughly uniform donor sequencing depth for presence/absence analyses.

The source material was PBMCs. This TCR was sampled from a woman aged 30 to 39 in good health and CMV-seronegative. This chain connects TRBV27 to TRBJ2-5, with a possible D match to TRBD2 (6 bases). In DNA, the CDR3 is TGTGCCAGCAGTTTATCCGGCGGGGACTACCAAGAGACCCAGTACTTC. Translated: CASSLSGGDYQETQYF.